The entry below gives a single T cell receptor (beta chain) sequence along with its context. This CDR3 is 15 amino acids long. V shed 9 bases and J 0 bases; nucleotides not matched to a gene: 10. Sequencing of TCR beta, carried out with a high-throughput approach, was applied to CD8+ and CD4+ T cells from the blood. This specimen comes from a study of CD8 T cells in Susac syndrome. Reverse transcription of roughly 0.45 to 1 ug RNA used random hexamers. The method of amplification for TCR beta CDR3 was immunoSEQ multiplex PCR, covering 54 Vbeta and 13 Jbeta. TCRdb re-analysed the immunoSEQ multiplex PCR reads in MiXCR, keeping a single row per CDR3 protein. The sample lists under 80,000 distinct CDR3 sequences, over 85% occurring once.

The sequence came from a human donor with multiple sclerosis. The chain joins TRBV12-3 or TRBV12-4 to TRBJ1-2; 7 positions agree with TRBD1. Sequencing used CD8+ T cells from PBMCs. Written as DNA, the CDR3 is TGTGCCAGGCTACAACCGGGACAGACTAACTATGGCTACACCTTC. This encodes CARLQPGQTNYGYTF.